The rows below give T cell receptor beta chains drawn from one sample of a study of cytomegalovirus exposure and HLA in healthy donors. Clones were read by immunoSEQ multiplex PCR, and TCRdb kept only the in-frame ones, dropping some. The sample has under 300,000 clones, around 80% seen once. The specimen sequenced was PBMCs. The receptors come from a woman between 55 and 75 years old in good health and CMV-seropositive. Each CDR3 is given with its conserved first and last residue. D genes are given only for firm matches. Expanded clones are given a class, and other clones once, few, many or no size at all.

NA	TRBV5-1	NA	TRBJ2-6	TGCGCCAGCAGCTTGGGGCAGGGCGGGGCCAACGTCCTGACTTTC	CASSLGQGGANVLTF
NA	TRBV18	TRBD1	TRBJ2-3	TGTGCCAGCTCACCACCGGGACAGGGATCCACAGATACGCAGTATTTT	CASSPPGQGSTDTQYF
NA	TRBV23-1	TRBD1	TRBJ2-5	TGCGCCAGCAGTCAAATCCCCAAAAGACAGGGGAATACTGAGACCCAGTACTTC	CASSQIPKRQGNTETQYF
NA	TRBV6-5	NA	TRBJ2-2	TGTGCCAGCAGTTACTCCCAGTCGAACACCGGGGAGCTGTTTTTT	CASSYSQSNTGELFF
NA	TRBV5-1	NA	TRBJ2-5	TGCGCCAGCAGCCAACAGGGTTGGGAAGAGACCCAGTACTTC	CASSQQGWEETQYF
NA	TRBV7-3	NA	TRBJ2-1	TGTGCCAGCAGCGCTTCGCCCAGCTCCTACAATGAGCAGTTCTTC	CASSASPSSYNEQFF
NA	TRBV5-6	TRBD1	TRBJ1-2	TGTGCCAGCAGCTTAGTTGACAGGGAGAACTATGGCTACACCTTC	CASSLVDRENYGYTF
NA	TRBV7-9	TRBD2	TRBJ2-7	TGTTCCAGCAGCTTAGATTGGACTAGAGGTTCCTACGAGCAGTACTTC	CSSSLDWTRGSYEQYF
NA	TRBV28	NA	TRBJ1-1	TGTGCCAGCAGTTTGCGGGGGAACACTGAAGCTTTCTTT	CASSLRGNTEAFF
NA	TRBV28	NA	TRBJ2-5	TGTGCCAGCAGTTCCAAACTAGCTGCGGTCCAAGAGACCCAGTACTTC	CASSSKLAAVQETQYF
NA	TRBV9	TRBD1	TRBJ1-5	TGTGCCAGCAGCATTGGACAGGGGAATCAGCCCCAGCATTTT	CASSIGQGNQPQHF
NA	TRBV10-3	NA	TRBJ1-1	TGTGCCATCACGACCCTCGGCGGCACTGAAGCTTTCTTT	CAITTLGGTEAFF
NA	TRBV7-3	TRBD2	TRBJ2-5	TGTGCCAGCAGCGCTAGCGGGGGAGGTGAGACCCAGTACTTC	CASSASGGGETQYF
NA	TRBV5-1	TRBD1	TRBJ1-2	TGCGCCAGCAGCACCCCGACAGGGGGCTCCACTAACTATGGCTACACCTTC	CASSTPTGGSTNYGYTF
NA	TRBV10-2	NA	TRBJ2-2	TGCGCCAGCAGTAAAACAGAAACCGGGGAGCTGTTTTTT	CASSKTETGELFF
once	TRBV28	TRBD2	TRBJ2-7	TGTGCCAGCAGTCTCCTGGGACTAGCGGGAGAGTTTGTCGAGCAGTACTTC	CASSLLGLAGEFVEQYF
NA	TRBV15	NA	TRBJ1-5	TGTGCCACCAGCAGAGACCAGGGAGGGGGTCAGCCCCAGCATTTT	CATSRDQGGGQPQHF
NA	TRBV7-3	NA	TRBJ2-1	TGTGCCAGCAGCTTCGGTGGGGCTGAGCAGTTCTTC	CASSFGGAEQFF
NA	TRBV7-9	TRBD1	TRBJ1-2	TGTGCCAGCAGCCGTTGGACAGGGGGCGCGGAAGCCTATGGCTACACCTTC	CASSRWTGGAEAYGYTF
once	TRBV4-2	TRBD2	TRBJ2-7	TGTGCCAGCAGTCAAGGACTAGCGGGGCGCTACGAGCAGTACTTC	CASSQGLAGRYEQYF
NA	TRBV9	NA	TRBJ1-2	TGTGCCAGCAGCCCAGATCAGGGCCAGCTCTATGGCTACACCTTC	CASSPDQGQLYGYTF
NA	TRBV4-1	TRBD2	TRBJ2-1	TGCGCCAGCAGCCAACTAGGACTAGCGGGAGGGAATGAGCAGTTCTTC	CASSQLGLAGGNEQFF
once	TRBV9	TRBD2	TRBJ2-5	TGTGCCAGCAGTGCCGGGACTAGCTCCCAAGAGACCCAGTACTTC	CASSAGTSSQETQYF
NA	TRBV30	TRBD2	TRBJ2-2	TGTGCCTGGGTCCCTAGCGGGATTGTCACCGGGGAGCTGTTTTTT	CAWVPSGIVTGELFF
NA	TRBV29-1	NA	TRBJ1-1	TGCAGCGTTGAAAGCAGGGTGGGATCCACTGAAGCTTTCTTT	CSVESRVGSTEAFF
NA	TRBV13	TRBD1	TRBJ1-1	TGTGCCAGCAGCTTGACAGGGGTGTACACTGAAGCTTTCTTT	CASSLTGVYTEAFF
NA	TRBV5-1	TRBD2	TRBJ2-5	TGCGCCAGCAGCCGGACGGGAGGGCCGCAGAAGAGAGAGACCCAGTACTTC	CASSRTGGPQKRETQYF
NA	TRBV30	TRBD1	TRBJ1-4	TGTGCCTGGAGTTTGCAGGGGGCAGGGGAAAAACTGTTTTTT	CAWSLQGAGEKLFF
NA	TRBV7-2	NA	TRBJ2-5	TGTGCCAGCAGCTCTAAGCAGACCCAGTACTTC	CASSSKQTQYF
once	TRBV5-1	NA	TRBJ2-3	TGCGCCAGCAGCTCTCCGGACTGGACAGATACGCAGTATTTT	CASSSPDWTDTQYF
few	TRBV9	TRBD1	TRBJ1-5	TGTGCCAGCAGCCCCACAGGGGGCAATCAGCCCCAGCATTTT	CASSPTGGNQPQHF
NA	TRBV2	NA	TRBJ1-2	TGTGCCAGCAGCCCTGACAGGCAAGCTGGCTACACCTTC	CASSPDRQAGYTF
NA	TRBV18	TRBD1	TRBJ2-7	TGTGCCAGCTCACCTATGACAGGGAGTACCTACGAGCAGTACTTC	CASSPMTGSTYEQYF
NA	TRBV29-1	TRBD1	TRBJ1-3	TGCAGCGTTGTAGACAGGGGAAGGTCTGGAAACACCATATATTTT	CSVVDRGRSGNTIYF
NA	TRBV28	TRBD2	TRBJ2-1	TGTGCCAGCAGTTTCCCCTTGGCTAGCGGGAGGAGTAATGAGCAGTTCTTC	CASSFPLASGRSNEQFF
NA	TRBV13	NA	TRBJ1-1	TGTGCCAGCACCTCCGGCGGGGGGAACACTGAAGCTTTCTTT	CASTSGGGNTEAFF
NA	TRBV28	NA	TRBJ2-1	TGTGCCAGCAGTTTAGGGGCCCGGAATGAGCAGTTCTTC	CASSLGARNEQFF
NA	TRBV10-3	NA	TRBJ2-1	TGTGCCATCAATGGGGACATTAGCTCCTACAATGAGCAGTTCTTC	CAINGDISSYNEQFF
NA	TRBV4-1	NA	TRBJ2-7	TGCGCCAGCAGCCAAGATGGGGTCGCGGGACTTGTTCGCGAGCAGTACTTC	CASSQDGVAGLVREQYF
once	TRBV7-9	TRBD2	TRBJ2-2	TGTGCCAGCAGCACAATTCGACTAGCGGTCACCGGGGAGCTGTTTTTT	CASSTIRLAVTGELFF
NA	TRBV12-5	NA	TRBJ1-1	TGTGCTAGTGGTTTGGTAATAGGGCAGGGCGTGAACACTGAAGCTTTCTTT	CASGLVIGQGVNTEAFF
NA	TRBV4-1	TRBD1	TRBJ2-7	TGCGCCAGCAGCCAAGAGGGACAGAACTACGAGCAGTACTTC	CASSQEGQNYEQYF
NA	TRBV5-1	TRBD1	TRBJ1-1	TGCGCCAGCAGCTTAACAGGGGGCGCGGGGACTGATACTGAAGCTTTCTTT	CASSLTGGAGTDTEAFF
NA	TRBV2	NA	TRBJ2-7	TGTGCCAGCCTGCTAGGGACCGGCCGGGGGGAGCAGTACTTC	CASLLGTGRGEQYF
NA	TRBV20-1	NA	TRBJ1-1	TGCAGTGCTAGGGGGGGGACTGAAGCTTTCTTT	CSARGGTEAFF
NA	TRBV19	TRBD1	TRBJ1-5	TGTGCCAGTAGACCCTCGACAGGGGGCCTAAATCAGCCCCAGCATTTT	CASRPSTGGLNQPQHF
NA	TRBV27	NA	TRBJ2-7	TGTGCCAGCAGTTCACCTACGGCGGGTTACGAGCAGTACTTC	CASSSPTAGYEQYF
NA	TRBV6-5	NA	TRBJ1-4	TGTGCCAGCAGTCAAGCTTCTCAGGGCGGAAAACTGTTTTTT	CASSQASQGGKLFF
NA	TRBV27	NA	TRBJ2-7	TGTGCCAGCAGTATAACGGACAGTTACGAGCAGTACTTC	CASSITDSYEQYF
NA	TRBV28	TRBD1	TRBJ2-7	TGTGCCAGCAGTCCCCCGACAGGGTGGTACGAGCAGTACTTC	CASSPPTGWYEQYF
NA	TRBV6-4	TRBD2	TRBJ2-3	TGTGCCAGCAGTGGAAGAGGGACTAGCGGGAGGGATACGCAGTATTTT	CASSGRGTSGRDTQYF
NA	TRBV20-1	NA	TRBJ1-2	TGCAGTTCCCGGGTGGGCTATGGCTACACCTTC	CSSRVGYGYTF
NA	TRBV5-1	NA	TRBJ2-1	TGCGCCAGCAGCTTCTCCACGCGGGTCCCAAGATTGACGGGAGTCGACAATGAGCAGTTCTTC	CASSFSTRVPRLTGVDNEQFF
NA	TRBV15	NA	TRBJ1-5	TGTGCCACCAGCAGAGATCCAGGGTCTCGTCAGCCCCAGCATTTT	CATSRDPGSRQPQHF
NA	TRBV6-5	TRBD1	TRBJ1-1	TGTGCCAGCAGTTACGGGACAGGGTCTATGAACACTGAAGCTTTCTTT	CASSYGTGSMNTEAFF
NA	TRBV7-9	NA	TRBJ2-1	TGTGCCGCAGGGGGCGGGAGTTCGTACAATGAGCAGTTCTTC	CAAGGGSSYNEQFF
NA	TRBV5-1	NA	TRBJ1-2	TGCGCCAGCAGCTTGGGGCAGGGTCAGCGTGGCTACACCTTC	CASSLGQGQRGYTF
NA	TRBV5-1	TRBD1	TRBJ1-2	TGCGCCAGCAGCTTGGGACAGGGGGCCGGAAGCTATGGCTACACCTTC	CASSLGQGAGSYGYTF
NA	TRBV5-6	NA	TRBJ1-5	TGTGCCAGCAGCCGGGGGTATAGCAATCAGCCCCAGCATTTT	CASSRGYSNQPQHF
NA	TRBV5-6	TRBD1	TRBJ1-5	TGTGCCAGCAGCCCGGGGGACAGCCAGCCCCAGCATTTT	CASSPGDSQPQHF